This T cell receptor (beta chain) was obtained from a study of blood T cells in healthy people across ages. Study-wide results and caveats: Higher diversity and more naive CD4+ cells were features of long-lived donors, compared to aged donors.

This CDR3 spans 13 amino acids. Germline loops: CDR1 KGHSH, CDR2 LQKENI. With a J-beta primer mix and a sample-barcoded 5' primer, a second PCR ran 7 to 11 cycles. Each of the cDNA molecules was tagged by a template-switch adaptor with 12 random nucleotides. TCRdb re-derived calls from the 5' RACE reads in MiXCR, one entry per CDR3 protein. The table lists almost 800,000 distinct CDR3 sequences, nearly 60% of them singletons. This clonotype was found a few times. Its matching antigen is unknown. What was sequenced was blood. This clonotype was obtained from a man aged 30 to 45 in good health. The chain recombines TRBV18 with TRBJ2-7; D is undetermined. The J call is uncertain, as TRBJ2-5 better fits the DNA end. CDR3 residues: CASSPQSAETQYF. The CDR3 nucleotides are TGTGCCAGCTCACCACAGAGTGCGGAGACCCAGTACTTC.